This record concerns one T cell receptor beta chain sequence. This clone occurred a few times. Its antigen remains unidentified. No qualities accompany the bases; no much larger clone lies one base away. The data were taken from a study of cytomegalovirus exposure and HLA in healthy donors (dated by TCRdb to about 2017). In terms of the full investigation: A later analysis indicated that the roughly 120 validation repertoires were generated on the platform also employed for the 650 to 850 repertoires of the first cohort. The study aimed to test whether cataloging public T cell receptors could reveal signatures of past pathogen exposure. A separate validation cohort of roughly 120 different subjects was used in addition to the roughly 640-subject first cohort. The study combined high-throughput TCR immunosequencing, statistical association of individual TCRs with disease status, and machine learning to predict cytomegalovirus infection status.

What the work shows at the level of the full study, not this receptor alone: In vitro tests confirmed that a few of the cytomegalovirus-associated TCR beta chains recognize cytomegalovirus antigens. A total of 150 to 200 TCR beta chains were listed by the study as associated with cytomegalovirus. The classifier was reported to diagnose cytomegalovirus status with high specificity and sensitivity in both the original cohort and the validation cohort. The validation cohort had no HLA typing available for a later analysis, so co-occurrence within that cohort was assessed over all 130 or so repertoires. Across donors, most TCR sequences were observed very rarely, whereas some public TCRs were present in many individuals. In a later analysis, TCRs clustered in the first cohort were found to also tend to co-occur in the roughly 130 validation repertoires, with roughly 93% of cluster scores above 0. The authors suggested that the approach could potentially be extended to other disease states and immunological phenotypes.

The donors belonged to the validation cohort of over a hundred subjects, which was separate from the approximately 700-subject first cohort. The method behind the library was the immunoSEQ multiplex PCR assay. In the authors' own workflow: A statistical classification framework was built for diagnosing cytomegalovirus status from the catalog of TCR beta chain sequences. Entries here come from immuneACCESS through TCRdb and include only in-frame sequences with V and J called. Some clones fail to appear in such tables; in the studies checked, an unresolved V gene covers under half of the shortfall, and the cause of the remainder is unknown. The DNA gave D and trimming, while V, J and clone size come from that table. The sample profile shows a few hundred thousand clones; roughly 90% of them were found once. 0.35% to 0.45% of the sample is in the top ten clones. Specimen: PBMCs. This clonotype was sampled from a woman younger than 30 in good health and CMV-seronegative.

CDR3 sequence: CASSEQGKGSPLHF. DNA sequence: TGTGCCAGCAGTGAACAGGGGAAAGGGTCACCCCTCCACTTT. The rearrangement combines TRBV2 with TRBJ1-6, with TRBD1 tentatively as D gene (6 bases match). The germline V gene specifies SNHLY as CDR1 and FYNNEI as CDR2. V loses 2 bases of germline sequence and J loses 10 bases, and the interval between the two ends is 12 bases. The CDR3 starts with the cysteine, ends with the phenylalanine, and has 14 residues. Only CDR3 DNA is held: 42 bases, read in frame from base 1.